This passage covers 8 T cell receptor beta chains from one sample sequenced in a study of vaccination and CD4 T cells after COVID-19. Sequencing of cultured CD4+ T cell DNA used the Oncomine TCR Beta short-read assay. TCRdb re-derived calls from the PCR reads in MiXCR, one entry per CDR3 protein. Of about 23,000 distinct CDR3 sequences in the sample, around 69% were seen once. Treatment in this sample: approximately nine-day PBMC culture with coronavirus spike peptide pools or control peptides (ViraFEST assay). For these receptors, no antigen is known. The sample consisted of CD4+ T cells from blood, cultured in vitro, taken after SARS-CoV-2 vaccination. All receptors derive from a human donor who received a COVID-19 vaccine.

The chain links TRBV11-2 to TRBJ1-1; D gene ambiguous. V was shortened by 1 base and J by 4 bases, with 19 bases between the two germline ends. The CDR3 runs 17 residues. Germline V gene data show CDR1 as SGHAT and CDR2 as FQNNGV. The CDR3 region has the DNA TGTGCCAGCAGCTTAGTCAGGACCCTCCTGGTCAGCACTGAAGCTTTCTTT. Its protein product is CASSLVRTLLVSTEAFF.

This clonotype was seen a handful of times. The CDR3: CASSTPDGSSRETQYF. CDR3 coding DNA: TGTGCCAGTAGCACACCAGACGGAAGCTCCCGTGAGACCCAGTACTTC. The V call is TRBV19, the J call TRBJ2-5; D not certain. The CDR3 extends over 16 amino acids. With 6 bases removed from V and 5 bases from J, the gap between germline ends came to 22 bases. Germline CDR1 and CDR2: LNHDA and SQIVND (reference sequence). Drawing the rest from reference TRBV19 and TRBJ2-5, the complete variable domain is DGGITQSPKYLFRKEGQNVTLSCEQNLNHDAMYWYRQDPGQGLRLIYYSQIVNDFQKGDIAEGYSVSREKKESFPLTVTSAQKNPTAFYLCASSTPDGSSRETQYFGPGTRLLVL.

This chain's CDR3 is CASSVGRGGPDTQYF. In DNA, the CDR3 is TGTGCCAGCAGCGTAGGGAGGGGGGGCCCAGATACGCAGTATTTT. This sequence joins TRBV9 and TRBJ2-3; a possible D gene is TRBD2 (7 bases). Trimming shortened V by 0 bases and J by 4 bases, and 12 bases separated the two germline ends. The CDR3 is 15 residues long. In germline, CDR1 is SGDLS, CDR2 YYNGEE.

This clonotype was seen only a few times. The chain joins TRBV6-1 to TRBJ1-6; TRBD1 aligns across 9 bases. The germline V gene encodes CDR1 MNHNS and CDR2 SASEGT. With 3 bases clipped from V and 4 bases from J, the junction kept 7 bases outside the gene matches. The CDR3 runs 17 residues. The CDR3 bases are TGTGCCAGCAGTGACCGTGACAGGGGGTATTATAATTCACCCCTCCACTTT. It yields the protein CASSDRDRGYYNSPLHF.

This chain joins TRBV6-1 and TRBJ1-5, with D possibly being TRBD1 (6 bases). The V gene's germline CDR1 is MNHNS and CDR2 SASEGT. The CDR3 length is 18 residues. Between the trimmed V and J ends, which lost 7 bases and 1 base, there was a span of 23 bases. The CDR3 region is CASTLLVRTVGSNQPQHF. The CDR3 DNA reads TGTGCCAGCACCCTATTAGTCCGGACAGTGGGGAGCAATCAGCCCCAGCATTTT.

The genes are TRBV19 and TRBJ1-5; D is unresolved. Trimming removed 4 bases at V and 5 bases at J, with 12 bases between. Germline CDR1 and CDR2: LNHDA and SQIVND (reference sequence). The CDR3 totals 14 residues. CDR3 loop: CASSTRGRDQPQHF. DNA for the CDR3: TGTGCCAGTAGTACCCGGGGTCGCGATCAGCCCCAGCATTTT.

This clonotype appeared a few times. CDR3 in DNA: TGTGCCTGGAGTTTCCAGGGAAGTCAGCCCCAGCATTTT. This sequence encodes CAWSFQGSQPQHF. V and J are TRBV30 and TRBJ1-5; D is possibly TRBD1 (5 bases). Germline V gene lookup returns CDR1 GTSNPN and CDR2 SVGIG (reference sequence). V was trimmed by 2 bases and J by 6 bases, leaving 11 bases between them. The CDR3 runs 13 residues.

CDR3 DNA sequence: TGTGCCACCAGTGATTTCGTGACCCAGTACTTC. It encodes CATSDFVTQYF. The chain recombines TRBV24-1 with TRBJ2-5; D unclear. The CDR3 contains 11 residues. The ends were cut back, 1 base at V and 7 bases at J, with 3 bases in the middle. Per the germline V gene, CDR1 is KGHDR and CDR2 is SFDVKD.